This TCR beta chain was profiled in a study of naive and memory T cell subsets. Ligated cDNA underwent four rounds of PCR with nested alpha and beta constant region primers and SP2. TCRdb reprocessed the 5' RACE reads with MiXCR, giving one entry per CDR3 protein. The sample gives 55,000 to 65,000 distinct CDR3 sequences, approximately 8% of which show up once; around 21% is in the top ten. CDR1 is SQVTM, CDR2 ANQGSEA, per germline. The CDR3 spans 12 residues. With 5 bases clipped from V and 4 bases from J, the junction kept 3 bases outside the gene matches. TCR cDNA received a 3' ligated oligonucleotide that carried a UMI. Adult healthy volunteers gave 2.5 ml peripheral blood for whole-blood RNA.

This TCR was sampled from a female donor in good health. V is TRBV29-1 and J is TRBJ2-5, with TRBD1 identical over 8 bases. CDR3 sequence (DNA): TGCAGCGTTCCGGGACAGGTAGAGACCCAGTACTTC. This translates into CSVPGQVETQYF.